This entry lists 30 T cell receptor beta chains sequenced from one sample in a study of cytomegalovirus exposure and HLA in healthy donors. The primer mix had 60 Vbeta and 13 Jbeta primers. Measured with immunoSEQ multiplex PCR; TCRdb has only the in-frame clones, and not every one. Here the sample spans about 160,000 clones, 70% to 80% being singletons. Sequenced material: PBMCs. These receptors were obtained from a woman aged 40 to 55 in good health and CMV-seronegative.

A single count supports this clone. The V gene is TRBV11-3, the J gene TRBJ1-1; a weak D match, TRBD1 (5 bases). The CDR3 is 14 residues long. The germline gives CDR1 SGHNT, CDR2 YENEEA. V was trimmed by 5 bases and J by 7 bases, leaving 17 bases between them. The CDR3 spells CASSLTVGRGEAFF. CDR3 nucleotides: TGTGCCAGCAGCCTCACGGTGGGTAGGGGTGAAGCTTTCTTT.

As for this clone: Its ends do not fully match the called genes, so a read error is possible. The genes are TRBV7-7 and TRBJ2-1; 15 bases match TRBD2. CDR1 SSHAT and CDR2 FNYEAQ come from the germline V gene (reference sequence). The CDR3 runs 16 residues. The CDR3 DNA is TGTGCTAGCAGCTCCGGACTAGCGGGAGGGCTAAATGAGCAGTTCTTC. Its protein product is CASSSGLAGGLNEQFF.

The chain employs TRBV5-1 and TRBJ2-4, with TRBD2 matching 11 bases. There are 17 residues in the CDR3. CDR1 and CDR2 from the germline V gene are SGHRS and YFSETQ. V shed 0 bases, J shed 6 bases, and the junction held 8 bases outside the gene matches. The chain's CDR3 is CASSLGLAGPGVNIQYF. The CDR3 bases are TGCGCCAGCAGCTTGGGACTAGCGGGACCGGGGGTAAACATTCAGTACTTC.

This clone was seen a handful of times. The chain combines TRBV6-1 with TRBJ1-2, with D perhaps matching TRBD1 (5 bases). The V and J ends lost 7 bases and 7 bases respectively, with 13 bases between them. Germline-derived CDR1 and CDR2 are MNHNS and SASEGT. This CDR3 comprises 12 residues. CDR3 DNA sequence: TGTGCCAGCATAACGGGGGAGACTGGCTACACCTTC. Translation gives CASITGETGYTF.

This clone occurred once. This sequence joins TRBV5-1 and TRBJ2-6, with 10 bases lining up with TRBD1. The V and J ends lost 2 bases and 0 bases, in that order; junction bases with no gene match: 5. Germline loops: CDR1 SGHRS, CDR2 YFSETQ. This CDR3 region has 18 residues. CDR3 DNA: TGCGCCAGCAGCTTCTCCGGGACAGGGGCCTCTGGGGCCAACGTCCTGACTTTC. This sequence encodes CASSFSGTGASGANVLTF.

The chain couples TRBV4-1 to TRBJ2-1; TRBD1 is a possible D gene (5 bases). Germline CDR1 is MGHRA and CDR2 is YSYEKL. V lost 0 bases and J lost 7, with 13 bases in between. The CDR3 has 15 residues. DNA for the CDR3: TGCGCCAGCAGCCAAGATTACCCTTCAGGGAATGAGCAGTTCTTC. Its translation is CASSQDYPSGNEQFF.

This chain joins TRBV11-3 and TRBJ2-1, with TRBD1 matching over 10 bases. After removal of 5 bases from V and 5 bases from J, the junction contained 6 bases not matched to a gene. Germline CDR1 is SGHNT and CDR2 is YENEEA. This CDR3 comprises 15 residues. This CDR3 is CASSERDRGNNEQFF. As DNA, the CDR3 is TGTGCCAGCAGCGAGCGGGACAGGGGTAACAATGAGCAGTTCTTC.

This chain connects TRBV5-8 to TRBJ2-2, with D possibly TRBD2 on 6 matching bases. The ends were cut back, 5 bases at V and 4 bases at J, with 15 bases in the middle. CDR1 is SGHTS and CDR2 is YDEGEE in the germline V gene. This CDR3 has 15 residues. The CDR3: CASRHAWRGTGELFF. CDR3 coding DNA: TGTGCCAGCAGACATGCTTGGAGGGGCACCGGGGAGCTGTTTTTT.

With respect to this clone: One end of the junction fails to match germline, which may point to a read error. The rearrangement joins TRBV28 to TRBJ1-2; D not resolved. In germline, CDR1 is MDHEN, CDR2 SYDVKM. This CDR3 is 12 amino acids long. The CDR3 region is CASQPRGDGDTF. DNA for the CDR3: TGTGCCAGCCAGCCCCGGGGAGATGGCGACACCTTC.

This sequence joins TRBV10-3 and TRBJ2-2; 8 bases fit TRBD1. Germline CDR1 reads ENHRY; CDR2 reads SYGVKD. This CDR3 comprises 13 residues. J gave up 2 bases and V 8 bases, and 1 base lay outside the gene matches. The CDR3 region is CAIGQGNTGELFF. DNA of the CDR3: TGTGCCATCGGACAGGGAAACACCGGGGAGCTGTTTTTT.

The J gene is TRBJ1-5, the V gene TRBV29-1; 9 bases are a match to TRBD1. The CDR3 length is 13 residues. J was trimmed by 5 bases and V by 6 bases; bases with no gene match: 5. Germline CDR1 and CDR2: SQVTM and ANQGSEA. The CDR3 region has the DNA TGCAGCGTCCGGGACAGGGCCGATCAGCCCCAGCATTTT. This sequence encodes CSVRDRADQPQHF. Full variable domain (rest looked up from reference TRBV29-1 and TRBJ1-5): SAVISQKPSRDICQRGTSLTIQCQVDSQVTMMFWYRQQPGQSLTLIATANQGSEATYESGFVIDKFPISRPNLTFSTLTVSNMSPEDSSIYLCSVRDRADQPQHFGDGTRLSIL.

This chain connects TRBV18 to TRBJ2-1; TRBD2 agrees at 12 bases. Germline lookup yields CDR1 KGHSH and CDR2 LQKENI. The CDR3 runs to 17 residues. V shed 0 bases, J shed 7 bases, and the junction held 7 bases outside the gene matches. The CDR3 DNA is TGTGCCAGCTCACCACCTTTGACTAGCGGGAGAGGAAATGAGCAGTTCTTC. Residues: CASSPPLTSGRGNEQFF. Looking up the rest from reference TRBV18 and TRBJ2-1 gives the full variable domain: NAGVMQNPRHLVRRRGQEARLRCSPMKGHSHVYWYRQLPEEGLKFMVYLQKENIIDESGMPKERFSAEFPKEGPSILRIQQVVRGDSAAYFCASSPPLTSGRGNEQFFGPGTRLTVL.

This chain links TRBV29-1 with TRBJ2-7; D gene uncertain. Trimming pared 5 bases from V and 2 bases from J, leaving 10 bases between. The CDR3 length is 12 residues. Per germline, CDR1 SQVTM and CDR2 ANQGSEA. CDR3 in DNA: TGCAGCGTTTTATTACAGACCTACGAGCAGTACTTC. It encodes CSVLLQTYEQYF.

V usage is TRBV6-1 and J usage is TRBJ2-3; D not resolved. This CDR3 has 12 amino acids. Trimming stripped 3 bases from V and 5 bases from J, with 6 bases between. Germline loops: CDR1 MNHNS, CDR2 SASEGT. CDR3 sequence (DNA): TGTGCCAGCAGTGAGTCCGGAGATACGCAGTATTTT. Translation: CASSESGDTQYF.

This clone was observed a few times. CDR3 loop: CAWEVRKGDTQYF. The CDR3, as DNA: TGTGCCTGGGAGGTTCGAAAAGGAGATACGCAGTATTTT. The rearrangement joins TRBV30 to TRBJ2-3; D gene uncertain. The CDR3 is 13 residues long. The germline V gene has CDR1 GTSNPN and CDR2 SVGIG (reference sequence). V dropped 5 bases and J dropped 5 bases, with 14 bases sitting between them. Full variable domain (rest looked up from reference TRBV30 and TRBJ2-3): SQTIHQWPATLVQPVGSPLSLECTVEGTSNPNLYWYRQAAGRGLQLLFYSVGIGQISSEVPQNLSASRPQDRQFILSSKKLLLSDSGFYLCAWEVRKGDTQYFGPGTRLTVL.

This clone has just one count. This sequence joins TRBV6-1 and TRBJ1-5; the match to TRBD1 covers 9 bases. The CDR3 loop spans 15 amino acids. The V gene's germline CDR1 is MNHNS and CDR2 SASEGT. J was trimmed by 2 bases and V by 2 bases; bases with no gene match: 1. CDR3 nucleotide sequence: TGTGCCAGCAGTGAATGGACAGGGGGCAATCAGCCCCAGCATTTT. Its protein is CASSEWTGGNQPQHF.

The CDR3: CASSNLAGVYNEQFF. As DNA, the CDR3 is TGTGCCAGCAGCAATCTAGCGGGGGTCTACAATGAGCAGTTCTTC. The chain has TRBV6-1 and TRBJ2-1; TRBD2 aligns across 10 bases. Germline-derived CDR1 and CDR2 are MNHNS and SASEGT. The CDR3 spans 15 residues. The V segment lost 6 bases and the J segment 3 bases; nucleotides outside the gene matches: 5.

This clone was observed a handful of times. The CDR3 DNA follows: TGTGCCAGCAGTGACATAGCTAGAAGCTCCTACAATGAGCAGTTCTTC. Protein product: CASSDIARSSYNEQFF. J is TRBJ2-1 and V is TRBV6-4; D is unclear. V lost 2 bases and J lost 0, with 11 bases in between. The CDR3 is made up of 16 amino acids. Per the germline V gene, CDR1 is MRHNA and CDR2 is SNTAGT.

V usage is TRBV5-5 and J usage is TRBJ1-1, with TRBD1 matching 7 bases. J was trimmed by 4 bases and V by 4 bases; bases with no gene match: 7. CDR1 and CDR2 (germline): SGHKS, YYEKEE (reference sequence). The length of the CDR3 is 14 residues. CDR3 amino acids: CASSPGTVGTEAFF. CDR3 nucleotides: TGTGCCAGCAGCCCGGGGACAGTTGGCACTGAAGCTTTCTTT.

The chain joins TRBV11-2 to TRBJ2-2; 9 bases line up with TRBD1. This CDR3 spans 17 amino acids. Germline-derived CDR1 and CDR2 are SGHAT and FQNNGV. V lost 4 bases and J lost 5; bases outside the gene matches: 11. CDR3 in amino acids: CASSSLPGQGGTGELFF. CDR3 DNA sequence: TGTGCCAGCAGCTCACTTCCGGGACAGGGAGGAACCGGGGAGCTGTTTTTT.

This clone was observed a handful of times. The chain combines TRBV5-1 with TRBJ2-7; D is unresolved. The CDR3 runs 15 residues. Trimming took 4 bases from V and 5 from J, leaving 19 bases between them. The germline V gene encodes CDR1 SGHRS and CDR2 YFSETQ. The chain's CDR3 is CASSGGLDSQNEQYF. As DNA, the CDR3 is TGCGCCAGCAGCGGCGGTCTTGATAGCCAGAACGAGCAGTACTTC. Together with reference TRBV5-1 and TRBJ2-7, the CDR3 gives the full variable domain: KAGVTQTPRYLIKTRGQQVTLSCSPISGHRSVSWYQQTPGQGLQFLFEYFSETQRNKGNFPGRFSGRQFSNSRSEMNVSTLELGDSALYLCASSGGLDSQNEQYFGPGTRLTVT.

The chain carries TRBV27 and TRBJ1-1; D unresolved. Germline V lookup: CDR1 MNHEY, CDR2 SMNVEV (reference sequence). The germline V and J ends were trimmed by 5 bases and 1 base, with 8 bases remaining between them. The CDR3 totals 13 residues. CDR3 residues: CASSLLWNTEAFF. CDR3 nucleotides: TGTGCCAGCAGTCTACTATGGAACACTGAAGCTTTCTTT.

The V and J genes are TRBV10-3 and TRBJ1-5, with D maybe TRBD1 (5 bases). V lost 3 bases to trimming and J lost 4 bases, with 13 bases between them. The CDR3 spans 15 residues. Germline loops: CDR1 ENHRY, CDR2 SYGVKD. CDR3 loop: CAISDIKGQNQPQHF. The CDR3 region has the DNA TGTGCCATCAGTGATATTAAGGGGCAGAATCAGCCCCAGCATTTT.

The rearrangement links TRBV29-1 to TRBJ1-2; D is perhaps TRBD1 (6 bases). The germline gives CDR1 SQVTM, CDR2 ANQGSEA. This CDR3 region has 14 residues. Trimming shortened V by 8 bases and J by 3 bases, and 19 bases separated the two germline ends. The chain's CDR3 is CSSTPPGGDYGYTF. DNA for the CDR3: TGCAGCTCCACACCCCCGGGGGGCGACTATGGCTACACCTTC.

This chain joins TRBV19 and TRBJ2-7; TRBD2 agrees at 13 bases. The CDR3 totals 16 residues. V gave up 6 bases and J gave up 2 bases; unmatched junction bases: 7. Germline CDR1 LNHDA, CDR2 SQIVND (reference sequence). The CDR3 bases are TGTGCCAGTAGCGCCGAACTAGCGGGAGGGCCCTACGAGCAGTACTTC. It yields the protein CASSAELAGGPYEQYF.

The chain is built from TRBV7-2 and TRBJ2-1, with 10 bases aligning to TRBD1. V gave up 4 bases and J gave up 3 bases; unmatched junction bases: 3. This CDR3 comprises 15 residues. The V gene's germline CDR1 is SGHTA and CDR2 FQGNSA. In nucleotides, the CDR3 is TGTGCCAGCAGCTCGGACAGGGGGTACTACAATGAGCAGTTCTTC. Translation gives CASSSDRGYYNEQFF.

This clone was seen a handful of times. The chain recombines TRBV5-1 with TRBJ2-7; 8 bases match TRBD1. V shed 1 base, J shed 0 bases, and the junction held 9 bases outside the gene matches. The germline gives CDR1 SGHRS, CDR2 YFSETQ. The CDR3 totals 17 residues. The CDR3 reads CASSLSPRTGSSYEQYF. CDR3 sequence (DNA): TGCGCCAGCAGCTTGTCCCCCCGGACAGGGAGCTCCTACGAGCAGTACTTC.

The genes are TRBV6-1 and TRBJ2-7; the D gene is possibly TRBD1 (6 bases). The germline CDR1 and CDR2 sequences are MNHNS and SASEGT. V was trimmed by 4 bases and J by 3 bases, leaving 13 bases between them. CDR3 size: 14 residues. In DNA, the CDR3 is TGTGCCAGCAGTGTACCTCGGGACAACTACGAGCAGTACTTC. It is translated as CASSVPRDNYEQYF.

The chain couples TRBV7-9 to TRBJ1-1, with 7 bases identical to TRBD1. Germline trimming cut 0 bases from V and 6 bases from J; bases unmatched to any gene: 7. Germline-derived CDR1 and CDR2 are SEHNR and FQNEAQ (reference sequence). CDR3 length equals 15 residues. The CDR3 nucleotides read TGTGCCAGCAGCTTAGCTGGGACAGTTAATCCTGAAGCTTTCTTT. Translating it yields CASSLAGTVNPEAFF.

This clone is a singleton in its sample. The chain joins TRBV5-1 to TRBJ2-1; possible D gene TRBD1, 6 bases. CDR3 length: 14 residues. From germline, CDR1 is SGHRS and CDR2 YFSETQ. The V end lost 3 bases, the J end lost 4 bases, and 11 bases lay between the germline ends. CDR3 nucleotides: TGCGCCAGCAGCTCCGACAGGACTTACAATGAGCAGTTCTTC. Protein sequence: CASSSDRTYNEQFF.